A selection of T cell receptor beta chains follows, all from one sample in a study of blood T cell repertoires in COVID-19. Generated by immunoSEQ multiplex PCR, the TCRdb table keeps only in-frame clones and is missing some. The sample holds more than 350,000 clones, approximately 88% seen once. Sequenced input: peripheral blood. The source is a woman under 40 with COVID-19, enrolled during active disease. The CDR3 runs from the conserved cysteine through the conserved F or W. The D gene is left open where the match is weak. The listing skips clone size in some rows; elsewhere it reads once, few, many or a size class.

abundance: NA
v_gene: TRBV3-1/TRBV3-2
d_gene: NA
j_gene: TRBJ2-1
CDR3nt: TGTGCCAGCAGCCACCGAGGAGAGTACAATGAGCAGTTCTTC
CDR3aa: CASSHRGEYNEQFF

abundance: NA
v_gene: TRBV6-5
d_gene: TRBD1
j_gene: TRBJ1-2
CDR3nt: TGTGCCAGCAGTCGGGACAGGACTAACTATGGCTACACCTTC
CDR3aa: CASSRDRTNYGYTF

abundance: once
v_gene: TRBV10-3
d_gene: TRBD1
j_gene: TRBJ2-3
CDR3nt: TGTGCCTCCAGACCCGGGACAGGGGAAACAGATACGCAGTATTTT
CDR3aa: CASRPGTGETDTQYF

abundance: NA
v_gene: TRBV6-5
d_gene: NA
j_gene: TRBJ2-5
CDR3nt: TGTGCCAGCAGCCCCCCGTCGGGCCAAGAGACCCAGTACTTC
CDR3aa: CASSPPSGQETQYF

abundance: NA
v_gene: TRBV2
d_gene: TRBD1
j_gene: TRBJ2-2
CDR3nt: TGTGCCAGCAGCCCAGGGGGTTTGGCGAACACCGGGGAGCTGTTTTTT
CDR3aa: CASSPGGLANTGELFF

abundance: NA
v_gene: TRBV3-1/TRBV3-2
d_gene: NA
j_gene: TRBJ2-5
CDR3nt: TGTGCCAGCAGCCAGAGCCGGGACATGGAGACCCAGTACTTC
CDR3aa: CASSQSRDMETQYF

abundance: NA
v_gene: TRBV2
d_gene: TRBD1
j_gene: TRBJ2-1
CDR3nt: TGTGCCAGCAGTGGACAGGGGGGGAATGAGCAGTTCTTC
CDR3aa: CASSGQGGNEQFF

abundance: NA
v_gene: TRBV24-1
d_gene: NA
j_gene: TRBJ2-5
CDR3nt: TGTGCCACCAGTGAAGGCGGTGGGGAGACCCAGTACTTC
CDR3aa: CATSEGGGETQYF

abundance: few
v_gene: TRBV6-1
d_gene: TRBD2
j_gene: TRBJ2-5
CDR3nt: TGTGCCAGCTGTGATCTAGCGGGGCAGGAGACCCAGTACTTC
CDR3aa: CASCDLAGQETQYF

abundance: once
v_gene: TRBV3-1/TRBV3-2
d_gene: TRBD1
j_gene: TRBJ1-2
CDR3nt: TGTGCCAGCAGCCAAGAGAGGAACAGGGGTCCTACCTATGGCTACACCTTC
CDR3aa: CASSQERNRGPTYGYTF

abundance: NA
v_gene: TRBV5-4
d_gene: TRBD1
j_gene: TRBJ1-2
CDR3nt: TGTGCCAGCAGCCCACCGGACAGGGAAGGTGGCTACACCTTC
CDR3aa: CASSPPDREGGYTF

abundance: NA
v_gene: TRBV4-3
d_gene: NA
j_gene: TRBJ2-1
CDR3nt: TGCGCCAGCAGCCAAGAACTGCTAGGGTGGTTTGGGAGCTCCTACAATGAGCAGTTCTTC
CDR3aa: CASSQELLGWFGSSYNEQFF

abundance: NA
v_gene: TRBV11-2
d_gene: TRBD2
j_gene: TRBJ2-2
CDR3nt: TGTGCCAGCAGCTTAGCATACCGGGCGGTAGCGGGAGTTGGGGAGCTGTTTTTT
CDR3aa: CASSLAYRAVAGVGELFF

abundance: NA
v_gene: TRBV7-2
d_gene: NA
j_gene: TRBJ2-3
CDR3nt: TGTGCCAGCAGCTCAGGGAGCACAGATACGCAGTATTTT
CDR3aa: CASSSGSTDTQYF

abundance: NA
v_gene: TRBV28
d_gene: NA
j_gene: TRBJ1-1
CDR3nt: TGTGCCAGCAGGTATCAGGGAGGGACTGAAGCTTTCTTT
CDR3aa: CASRYQGGTEAFF

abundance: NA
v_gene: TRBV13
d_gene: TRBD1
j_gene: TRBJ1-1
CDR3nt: TGTGCCAGCAGCCGTAGAGGGACAGGGGGCTCGTATGAAGCTTTCTTT
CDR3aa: CASSRRGTGGSYEAFF

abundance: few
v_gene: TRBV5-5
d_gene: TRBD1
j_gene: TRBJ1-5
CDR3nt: TGTGCCAGCAGCTTGATCACAGGGGTCAATCAGCCCCAGCATTTT
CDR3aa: CASSLITGVNQPQHF

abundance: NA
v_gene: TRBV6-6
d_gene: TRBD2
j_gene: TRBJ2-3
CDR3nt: TGTGCCAGCAGTCACCAAGCTAGCGGGGGTAGCACAGATACGCAGTATTTT
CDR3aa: CASSHQASGGSTDTQYF

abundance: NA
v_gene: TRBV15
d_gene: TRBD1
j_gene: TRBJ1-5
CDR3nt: TGTGCCACCAGCCGACAGGGGGGAGGCAATCAGCCCCAGCATTTT
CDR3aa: CATSRQGGGNQPQHF

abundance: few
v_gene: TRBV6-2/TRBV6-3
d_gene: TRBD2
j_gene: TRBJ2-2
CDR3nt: TGTGCCAGCAGTAAGGGAGATCTTCTAGCGGGAGTGGTCACCGGGGAGCTGTTTTTT
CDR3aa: CASSKGDLLAGVVTGELFF

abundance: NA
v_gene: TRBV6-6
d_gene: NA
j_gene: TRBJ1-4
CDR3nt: TGTGCCAGCAGTTACTCGTTCGCGGGCCCTGAAAAACTGTTTTTT
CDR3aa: CASSYSFAGPEKLFF

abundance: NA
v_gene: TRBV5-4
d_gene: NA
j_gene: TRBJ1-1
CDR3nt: TGTGCCAGCAGCTCTCCCGACAGGTCGAACACTGAAGCTTTCTTT
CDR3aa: CASSSPDRSNTEAFF

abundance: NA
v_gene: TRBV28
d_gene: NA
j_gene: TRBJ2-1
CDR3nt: TGTGCCAGCAGCTCCGAGTACAATGAGCAGTTCTTC
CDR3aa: CASSSEYNEQFF

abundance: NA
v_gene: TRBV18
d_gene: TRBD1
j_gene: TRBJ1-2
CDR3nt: TGTGCCAGCTCACTGACAGTGAGACAGGGGGCAGGGTATGGCTACACCTTC
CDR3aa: CASSLTVRQGAGYGYTF

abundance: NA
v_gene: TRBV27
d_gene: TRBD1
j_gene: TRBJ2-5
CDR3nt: TGTGCCAGCAGTGCACCCGGACAGGGTGGGACCCAGTACTTC
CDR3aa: CASSAPGQGGTQYF

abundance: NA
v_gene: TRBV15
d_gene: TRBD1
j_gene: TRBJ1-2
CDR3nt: TGTGCCACCAGCAGAGGTCAGGGACAGGGTGGCCCGACTAACTATGGCTACACCTTC
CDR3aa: CATSRGQGQGGPTNYGYTF

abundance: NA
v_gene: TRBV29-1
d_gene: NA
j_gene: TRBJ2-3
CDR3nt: TGCAGCGTTGGTCAGGGTGTGGCCAAAAGCACAGATACGCAGTATTTT
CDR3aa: CSVGQGVAKSTDTQYF

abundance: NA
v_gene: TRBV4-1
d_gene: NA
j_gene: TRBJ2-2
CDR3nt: TGCGCCAGCAGCCCAGGGGGGCTGTCCGGGGAGCTGTTTTTT
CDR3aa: CASSPGGLSGELFF

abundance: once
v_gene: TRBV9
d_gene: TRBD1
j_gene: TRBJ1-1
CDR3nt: TGTGCCAGCAGCGCATACACAGGGGTGGATACTGAAGCTTTCTTT
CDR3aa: CASSAYTGVDTEAFF

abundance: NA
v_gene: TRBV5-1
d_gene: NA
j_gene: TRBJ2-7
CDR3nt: TGCGCCAGCAGCCCCGGGGCGGGGCAGCTAGGGTACGAGCAGTACTTC
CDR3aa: CASSPGAGQLGYEQYF

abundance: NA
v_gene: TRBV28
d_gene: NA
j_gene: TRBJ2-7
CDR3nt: TGTGCCAGCAGTTTAGGGGACTCCCCGGCTTCGGACGAGCAGTACTTC
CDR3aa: CASSLGDSPASDEQYF

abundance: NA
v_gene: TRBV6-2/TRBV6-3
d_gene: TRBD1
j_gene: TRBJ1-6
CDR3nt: TGTGCCAGCAGTCATACAGGGGGCGCGGATTATTCACCCCTCCACTTT
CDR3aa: CASSHTGGADYSPLHF

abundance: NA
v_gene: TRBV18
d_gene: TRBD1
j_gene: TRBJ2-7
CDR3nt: TGTGCCAGCTCACCAGGGACAGGGAGCTCCTACGAGCAGTACTTC
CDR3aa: CASSPGTGSSYEQYF

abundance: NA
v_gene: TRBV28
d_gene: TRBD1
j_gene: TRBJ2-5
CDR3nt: TGTGCCAGCAGTCCCCCCCCCGGGACAGTACAAGAGACCCAGTACTTC
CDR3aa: CASSPPPGTVQETQYF

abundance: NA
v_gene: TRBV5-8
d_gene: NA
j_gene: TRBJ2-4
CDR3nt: TGTGCCAGCAGCTTAGACACTCCGTATATAGCCAAAAACATTCAGTACTTC
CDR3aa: CASSLDTPYIAKNIQYF

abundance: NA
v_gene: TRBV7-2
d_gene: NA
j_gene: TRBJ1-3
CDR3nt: TGTGCCAGCAGCCAACAGGTATCTGGAAACACCATATATTTT
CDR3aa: CASSQQVSGNTIYF

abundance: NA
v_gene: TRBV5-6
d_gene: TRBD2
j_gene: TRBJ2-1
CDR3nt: TGTGCCAGCAGCCTTGGACTAGCGGGGGACCCCTCCTACAATGAGCAGTTCTTC
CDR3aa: CASSLGLAGDPSYNEQFF

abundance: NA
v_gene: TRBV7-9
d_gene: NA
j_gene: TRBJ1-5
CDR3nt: TGTGCCAGCAGCTTAGGTGGGGCGTGGGGCAATCAGCCCCAGCATTTT
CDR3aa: CASSLGGAWGNQPQHF

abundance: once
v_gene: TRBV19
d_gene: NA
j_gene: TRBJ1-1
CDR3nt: TGTGCCAGTAGTATAGAGGGGGGGGCAGGCACTGAAGCTTTCTTT
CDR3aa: CASSIEGGAGTEAFF

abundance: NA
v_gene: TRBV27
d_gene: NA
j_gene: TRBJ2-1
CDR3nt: TGTGCCAGCAGTACGCCTGTAGCGGACTACAATGAGCAGTTCTTC
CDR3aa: CASSTPVADYNEQFF

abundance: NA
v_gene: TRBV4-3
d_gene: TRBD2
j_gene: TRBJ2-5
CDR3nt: TGCGCCAGCAGCCGCAACTTTCGGGGGGGCCCGGACCAAGAGACCCAGTACTTC
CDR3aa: CASSRNFRGGPDQETQYF

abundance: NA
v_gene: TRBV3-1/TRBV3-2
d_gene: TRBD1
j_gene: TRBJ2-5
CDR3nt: TGTGCCAGCAACCTCGACAGGGGAGCCAGGGGGACCCAGTACTTC
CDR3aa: CASNLDRGARGTQYF

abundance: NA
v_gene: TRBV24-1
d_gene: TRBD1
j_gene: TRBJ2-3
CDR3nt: TGTGCCACCAGTGACCCGGGACAGGGGGCTCGGGATACGCAGTATTTT
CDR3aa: CATSDPGQGARDTQYF

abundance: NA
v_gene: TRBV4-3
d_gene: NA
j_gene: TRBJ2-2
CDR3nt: TGCGCCAGCAGCCCCACGACGACAGATACCGGGGAGCTGTTTTTT
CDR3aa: CASSPTTTDTGELFF

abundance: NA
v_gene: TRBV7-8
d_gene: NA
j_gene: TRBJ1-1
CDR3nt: TGTGCCAGCAGCCATCCCCCCTTTAGAGGATCCACTGAAGCTTTCTTT
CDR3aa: CASSHPPFRGSTEAFF